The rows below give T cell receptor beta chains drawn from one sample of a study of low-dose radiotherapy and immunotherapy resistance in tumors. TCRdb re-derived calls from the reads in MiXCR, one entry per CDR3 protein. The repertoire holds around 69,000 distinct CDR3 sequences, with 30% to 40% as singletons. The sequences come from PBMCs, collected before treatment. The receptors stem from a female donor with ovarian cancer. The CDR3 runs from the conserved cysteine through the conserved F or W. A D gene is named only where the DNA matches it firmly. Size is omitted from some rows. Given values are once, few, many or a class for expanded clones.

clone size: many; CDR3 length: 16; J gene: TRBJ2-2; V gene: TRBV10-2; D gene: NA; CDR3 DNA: TGCGCCAGCAGTGAGTCGAGAGGTCTCTACACCGGGGAGCTGTTTTTT; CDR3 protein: CASSESRGLYTGELFF
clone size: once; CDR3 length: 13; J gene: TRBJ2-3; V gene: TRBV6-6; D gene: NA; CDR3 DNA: TGTGCCAGCAGTTACTCGATACAAAATACGCAGTATTTT; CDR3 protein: CASSYSIQNTQYF
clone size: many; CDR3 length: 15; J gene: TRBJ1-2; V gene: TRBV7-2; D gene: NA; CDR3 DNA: TGTGCCAGCAGCTTATCGATAGGGGGTAGGGAAGGCTACACCTTC; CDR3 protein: CASSLSIGGREGYTF
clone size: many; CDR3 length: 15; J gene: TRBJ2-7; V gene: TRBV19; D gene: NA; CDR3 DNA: TGTGCCAGTAGTATGTCGGGGGCGCGCAAGAACGAGCAGTACTTC; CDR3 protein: CASSMSGARKNEQYF
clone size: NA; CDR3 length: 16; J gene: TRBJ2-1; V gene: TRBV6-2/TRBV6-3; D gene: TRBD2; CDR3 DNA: TGTGCCAGCAGTCCCAGACTAGCGGGGGGCTACAATGAGCAGTTCTTC; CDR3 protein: CASSPRLAGGYNEQFF
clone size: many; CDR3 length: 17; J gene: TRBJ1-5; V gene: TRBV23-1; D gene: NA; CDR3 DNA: TGCGCCAGCAGTCCCTCCCTCGGACAGAATAGCAATCAGCCCCAGCATTTT; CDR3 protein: CASSPSLGQNSNQPQHF
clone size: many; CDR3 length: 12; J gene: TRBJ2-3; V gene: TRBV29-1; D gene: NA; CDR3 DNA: TGCAGCGGATCTTTGAGCACAGATACGCAGTATTTT; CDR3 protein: CSGSLSTDTQYF
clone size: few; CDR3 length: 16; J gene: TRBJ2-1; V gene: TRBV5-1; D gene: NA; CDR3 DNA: TGCGCCAGCAGCTTTGGGGGAACTACCTCCTACAATGAGCAGTTCTTC; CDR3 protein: CASSFGGTTSYNEQFF
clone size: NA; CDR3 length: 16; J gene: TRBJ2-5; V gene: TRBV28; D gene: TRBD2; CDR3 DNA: TGTGCCAGCAGCAAACCGGGGGGGCCGTACCAAGAGACCCAGTACTTC; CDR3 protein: CASSKPGGPYQETQYF
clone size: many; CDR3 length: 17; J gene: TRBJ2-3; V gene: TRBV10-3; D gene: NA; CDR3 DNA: TGTGCCATCAGTGAGCCTCTAGCAGAATCTAGCACAGATACGCAGTATTTT; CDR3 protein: CAISEPLAESSTDTQYF